The sequence of this T cell receptor (beta chain) was determined in a study of radiotherapy plus CTLA-4 blockade in lung cancer. At the level of the study: Disease control was achieved by 31% of patients, and objective responses by 18%.

The CDR3 length is 14 residues. Germline CDR1 MNHEY, CDR2 SMNVEV (reference sequence). V was pared by 6 bases and J by 0 bases, with 11 bases between. In chemo-refractory metastatic non-small-cell lung cancer, patients got ipilimumab CTLA-4 blockade together with focal radiation. Here immunoSEQ multiplex PCR was the method, and the copy in TCRdb shows in-frame clones only, minus some. The repertoire holds roughly 63,000 clones, with 70% to 80% as singletons. A word on this clone: Its target is unknown.

Study-wide results and caveats: The study found tumor-derived TCR clones expanded in blood after radiotherapy plus ipilimumab. Early blood T cell clone dynamics, with interferon-beta, were reported to best predict response.

The source is a human donor with non-small cell lung cancer whose response to radiotherapy plus ipilimumab could not be evaluated. The chain couples TRBV27 to TRBJ1-2; D not certain. The sample here was peripheral blood, taken from a patient treated with radiotherapy plus ipilimumab. The CDR3 region is CASRSGITNYGYTF. CDR3 nucleotides: TGTGCCAGCAGATCCGGGATAACTAACTATGGCTACACCTTC.